Below, 19 T cell receptor beta chains from the same sample are listed, as sequenced in a study of OX40 agonist ivuxolimab in advanced cancers. Assay used: immunoSEQ multiplex PCR; TCRdb lists only in-frame clones, some missing. The repertoire includes 50,000 to 55,000 clones, around 87% of them detected once, and about a tenth sits in the top ten. The sample here was CD4+ or CD8+ T cells sorted from blood, taken in a trial of the OX40 agonist ivuxolimab. The receptors were gathered from an adult with an advanced solid tumor such as melanoma, head and neck, liver or kidney cancer.

V gene TRBV6-5 combines with J gene TRBJ2-1; unclear D gene. The ends were cut back, 6 bases at V and 9 bases at J, with 12 bases in the middle. CDR1 is MNHEY, CDR2 SVGAGI, per germline. The CDR3 consists of 12 residues. This chain's CDR3 is CASSRPAGEQFF. CDR3 bases: TGTGCCAGCAGCCGCCCCGCTGGTGAGCAGTTCTTC.

The chain employs TRBV21-1 and TRBJ2-5; TRBD2, the table's D call, was not compared with the DNA. TRBV21-1 is a pseudogene segment. The CDR3 runs 20 residues. The CDR3 DNA follows: TGTGCCAGAAGATATTACCGGGGGACTAGCGGGGGCAGGTGCCAAGAGACCCAGTACTTC. Its protein is CARRYYRGTSGGRCQETQYF.

In DNA, the CDR3 is TGTGCCAGCAGCCATAGGGACAGGCTGCGACGGGTACCCGGGGAGCTGTTTTTT. It specifies CASSHRDRLRRVPGELFF. J is TRBJ2-2 and V is TRBV7-6, with TRBD1 matching 8 bases. Germline trimming cut 5 bases from V and 6 bases from J; bases unmatched to any gene: 17. The CDR3 has 18 amino acids. Germline V gives CDR1 SGHVS, CDR2 FNYEAQ.

The rearrangement links TRBV7-2 to TRBJ1-4, with D unclear. Trimming removed 2 bases at V and 2 bases at J, with 15 bases between. The CDR3 consists of 17 residues. CDR1 is SGHTA, CDR2 FQGNSA, per germline. The CDR3: CASSLLGGGVTNEKLFF. The CDR3 nucleotides read TGTGCCAGCAGCTTATTAGGAGGAGGTGTGACTAATGAAAAACTGTTTTTT.

The CDR3: CASSLPGGLGTDTQYF. The CDR3 nucleotides are TGTGCCAGCAGTTTGCCAGGGGGGCTGGGCACAGATACGCAGTATTTT. The rearrangement uses TRBV28 and TRBJ2-3, with TRBD1 as a possible D gene (7 bases). Trimming shortened V by 3 bases and J by 1 base, and 14 bases separated the two germline ends. Germline loops: CDR1 MDHEN, CDR2 SYDVKM. This CDR3 is built from 16 residues.

Here the CDR3 DNA reads TGTGCCAGTAGTCCCCGACAGGGGGCTTCGGGCACTGAAGCTTTCTTT. Its translation: CASSPRQGASGTEAFF. V and J are TRBV19 and TRBJ1-1, with TRBD1 matching 10 bases. The V and J ends lost 5 bases and 4 bases, in that order; junction bases with no gene match: 10. Looked up from germline, CDR1 is LNHDA and CDR2 is SQIVND (reference sequence). The CDR3 is made up of 16 amino acids.

This clone turned up a few times. The chain joins TRBV5-1 to TRBJ2-3; D not resolved. CDR3 length: 15 residues. Germline loops: CDR1 SGHRS, CDR2 YFSETQ. The V end was cut by 2 bases, the J end by 1 base, with 11 bases between. In DNA, the CDR3 is TGCGCCAGCAGCTTAGAAGTCCCAGGCACAGATACGCAGTATTTT. It encodes CASSLEVPGTDTQYF.

The gene calls are TRBV11-1 and TRBJ2-3, with 7 bases fitting TRBD2. The junction had 4 bases not matched to a gene; V was cut back by 8 bases and J by 2 bases. The CDR3 spans 13 residues. Looked up from germline, CDR1 is SGHAT and CDR2 is FQDESV (reference sequence). CDR3 in DNA: TGTGCCAGCGGGAGGGCCGACACAGATACGCAGTATTTT. Amino acids: CASGRADTDTQYF. The full variable domain, with the rest looked up from reference TRBV11-1 and TRBJ2-3, is EAEVAQSPRYKITEKSQAVAFWCDPISGHATLYWYRQILGQGPELLVQFQDESVVDDSQLPKDRFSAERLKGVDSTLKIQPAELGDSAMYLCASGRADTDTQYFGPGTRLTVL.

This chain connects TRBV15 to TRBJ2-3, with TRBD2 matching 11 bases. Losses at the gene ends were 3 bases for V and 4 bases for J; bases not matched to a gene: 15. The CDR3 is made up of 19 amino acids. The germline gives CDR1 LNHNV, CDR2 YYDKDF (reference sequence). The CDR3 sequence: CATSRIVFSGRAGSDTQYF. The CDR3, as DNA: TGTGCCACCAGCAGGATCGTATTTAGCGGGAGGGCCGGTTCAGATACGCAGTATTTT.

The chain employs TRBV19 and TRBJ2-7; 7 nucleotides align to TRBD2. CDR1 and CDR2 from the germline V gene are LNHDA and SQIVND (reference sequence). J lost 5 bases, V lost 1 base, and 2 bases had no gene match. This CDR3 region has 13 residues. CDR3: CASSIVRGDEQYF. The CDR3, as DNA: TGTGCCAGTAGTATAGTCCGGGGGGACGAGCAGTACTTC.

This sequence joins TRBV11-2 and TRBJ2-7; D possibly corresponds to TRBD1 (7 bases). CDR1 and CDR2 (germline): SGHAT, FQNNGV. The V end was cut by 7 bases, the J end by 4 bases, with 11 bases between. This CDR3 spans 12 amino acids. CDR3 DNA sequence: TGTGCCAGCAATTCAGGGGGGTACGAGCAGTACTTC. As protein: CASNSGGYEQYF.

This chain uses TRBV6-5 with TRBJ1-2; D might be TRBD1 (6 bases). Trimming took off 4 bases at V and 4 bases at J, with 13 bases between the two ends. Germline V gene sequence: CDR1 MNHEY, CDR2 SVGAGI. The CDR3 extends over 14 amino acids. In nucleotides, the CDR3 is TGTGCCAGCAGTTCCGACACAGGGATCTATGGCTACACCTTC. Translation: CASSSDTGIYGYTF.

The chain links TRBV7-2 to TRBJ2-7; D gene unclear. The V and J ends lost 1 base and 7 bases respectively, with 8 bases between them. This CDR3 has 12 residues. The germline gives CDR1 SGHTA, CDR2 FQGNSA. CDR3 in amino acids: CASSLDESEQYF. In DNA form, the CDR3 reads TGTGCCAGCAGCTTAGACGAAAGTGAGCAGTACTTC.

The chain has TRBV5-4 and TRBJ2-5, with TRBD1 matching over 9 bases. V shed 4 bases and J 5 bases; nucleotides not matched to a gene: 6. From germline, CDR1 is SGHNT and CDR2 YYREEE (reference sequence). The CDR3 has 14 amino acids. The chain's CDR3 is CASSPNRGRETQYF. The CDR3 nucleotides are TGTGCCAGCAGCCCTAACAGGGGGCGGGAGACCCAGTACTTC.

This clone came up a few times. This sequence joins TRBV5-1 and TRBJ1-1, with D maybe TRBD1 (5 bases). The CDR3 is made up of 13 amino acids. The V end lost 6 bases, the J end lost 2 bases, and 11 bases lay between the germline ends. CDR1 SGHRS and CDR2 YFSETQ come from the germline V gene. This CDR3 is CASNQGVNTEAFF. The DNA of the CDR3 is TGCGCCAGCAACCAGGGAGTTAACACTGAAGCTTTCTTT. The full variable domain, its missing parts supplied by reference TRBV5-1 and TRBJ1-1, is KAGVTQTPRYLIKTRGQQVTLSCSPISGHRSVSWYQQTPGQGLQFLFEYFSETQRNKGNFPGRFSGRQFSNSRSEMNVSTLELGDSALYLCASNQGVNTEAFFGQGTRLTVV.

J is TRBJ1-1 and V is TRBV11-3; 8 bases match TRBD1. The CDR3 is 15 residues long. With V trimmed by 0 bases and J by 1 base, 1 base remained unmatched. Germline assignment: CDR1 SGHNT and CDR2 YENEEA. The CDR3 reads CASSLDGTGNTEAFF. The CDR3 nucleotides read TGTGCCAGCAGCTTAGACGGGACAGGGAACACTGAAGCTTTCTTT. Full variable domain (remainder filled in from reference TRBV11-3 and TRBJ1-1): EAGVVQSPRYKIIEKKQPVAFWCNPISGHNTLYWYLQNLGQGPELLIRYENEEAVDDSQLPKDRFSAERLKGVDSTLKIQPAELGDSAVYLCASSLDGTGNTEAFFGQGTRLTVV.

The genes are TRBV6-4 and TRBJ1-6; 7 bases are shared with TRBD1. The germline gives CDR1 MRHNA, CDR2 SNTAGT. The length of the CDR3 is 19 residues. The J segment lost 0 bases and the V segment lost 2 bases, leaving 10 bases of the junction unmatched. The CDR3 protein is CASSDRVGQESSYNSPLHF. CDR3 sequence (DNA): TGTGCCAGCAGTGACCGGGTTGGACAGGAAAGCTCCTATAATTCACCCCTCCACTTT.

The rearrangement uses TRBV11-2 and TRBJ1-1; TRBD1 matches at 7 bases. The V and J ends lost 6 bases and 8 bases, in that order; junction bases with no gene match: 9. The CDR3 sequence is 13 residues long. Per germline, CDR1 SGHAT and CDR2 FQNNGV. As DNA, the CDR3 is TGTGCCAGCAGATCCGACAGGGTCCCCGAAGCTTTCTTT. Translated, it gives CASRSDRVPEAFF.

V and J are TRBV10-3 and TRBJ2-7, with D tentatively TRBD2 (5 bases). Deletions cut 10 bases from V and 2 bases from J, with 18 bases between. Germline CDR1 ENHRY, CDR2 SYGVKD. This CDR3 spans 14 amino acids. CDR3 nucleotide sequence: TGTGCCACACAAGGGAGCGGAGCGGCCTACGAGCAGTACTTC. Translation gives CATQGSGAAYEQYF.